This T cell receptor (beta chain) originates from a study of technical replicates of blood from a handful of donors (dated by TCRdb to the late 2010s). The protocol used for the library was the immunoSEQ multiplex PCR assay. TCRdb limited this immuneACCESS table to in-frame rearrangements with V and J called. A share of clones is missing; checked studies link under half to unresolved V genes, and the rest is unexplained. Here the sample has roughly 87,000 clones; 75% to 95% occur a single time. The top ten hold around 0.37% of the sample. On this clone itself: The clone's antigen remains unknown. Base qualities are not recorded, but no much larger clone differs from it by a single base.

V and J lose 6 bases and 2 bases, and a span of 10 bases separates them. The CDR3 sequence holds 13 residues, the cysteine and phenylalanine included. Left in the record is the CDR3 DNA by itself, 39 bases read in frame from the first base. According to the germline V gene (reference sequence), CDR1 reads LNHDA and CDR2 reads SQIVND. This receptor was identified in a human donor in good health. The chain is made from TRBV19 and TRBJ2-5; the D gene cannot be resolved reliably. Source material: T cells isolated from PBMCs. The CDR3: CASSSGRQETQYF. The nucleotides read TGTGCCAGTAGCTCGGGTAGACAAGAGACCCAGTACTTC.